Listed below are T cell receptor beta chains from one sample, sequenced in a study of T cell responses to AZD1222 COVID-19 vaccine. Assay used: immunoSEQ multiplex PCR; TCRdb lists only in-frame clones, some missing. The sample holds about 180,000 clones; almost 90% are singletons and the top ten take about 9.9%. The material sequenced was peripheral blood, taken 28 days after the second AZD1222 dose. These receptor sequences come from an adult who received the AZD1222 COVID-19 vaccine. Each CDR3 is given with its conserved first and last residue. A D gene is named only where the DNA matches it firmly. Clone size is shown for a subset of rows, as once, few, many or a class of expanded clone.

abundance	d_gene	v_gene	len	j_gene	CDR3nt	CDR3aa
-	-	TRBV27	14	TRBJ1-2	TGTGCCAGCAGTTCCCAGACAAAGGGGCATGGCTACACCTTC	CASSSQTKGHGYTF
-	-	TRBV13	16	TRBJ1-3	TGTGCCAGCAGCCCCCAGGGGTTACCCTCTGGAAACACCATATATTTT	CASSPQGLPSGNTIYF
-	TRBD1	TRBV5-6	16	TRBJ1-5	TGTGCCAGCAGTCCCAGATCAGGGGGCAGCAATCAGCCCCAGCATTTT	CASSPRSGGSNQPQHF
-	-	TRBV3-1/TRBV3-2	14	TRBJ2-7	TGTGCCAGCAGCCAAAGAACCGACCTGCTCGAGCAGTACTTC	CASSQRTDLLEQYF
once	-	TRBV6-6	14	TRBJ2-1	TGTGCCAGCAGTTACCTGCGGGGTAAGGGTGAGCAGTTCTTC	CASSYLRGKGEQFF
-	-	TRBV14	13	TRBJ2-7	TGTGCCAGCAGCCAAGTATTCGGAGGCGAGCAGTACTTC	CASSQVFGGEQYF
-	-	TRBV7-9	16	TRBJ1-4	TGTGCCAGCAGCCCGGCCTGGCCGGGGGCGGATGAAAAACTGTTTTTT	CASSPAWPGADEKLFF
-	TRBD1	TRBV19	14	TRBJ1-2	TGTGCCAGTAGTCCCCGCGACAGGGCTGGTGGCTACACCTTC	CASSPRDRAGGYTF
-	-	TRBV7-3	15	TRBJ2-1	TGTGCCAGCAGCTTAGGGGCAGGGATCACAAATGAGCAGTTCTTC	CASSLGAGITNEQFF
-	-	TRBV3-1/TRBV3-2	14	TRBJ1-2	TGTGCCAGCAGCCAATTAGGGGTGGACTATGGCTACACCTTC	CASSQLGVDYGYTF
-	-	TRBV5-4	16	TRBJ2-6	TGTGCCAGCAGCGGTACAGGGTCCCCTGGGGCCAACGTCCTGACTTTC	CASSGTGSPGANVLTF
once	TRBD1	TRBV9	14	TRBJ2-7	TGTGCCAGCAGCGCATCTACAGGGGACTACGAGCAGTACTTC	CASSASTGDYEQYF
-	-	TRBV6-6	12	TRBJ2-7	TGTGCCAGCAGTTACGCAGGTTACGAGCAGTACTTC	CASSYAGYEQYF
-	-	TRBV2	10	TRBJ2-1	TGTGCCAGCTCCGAGAATGAGCAGTTCTTC	CASSENEQFF
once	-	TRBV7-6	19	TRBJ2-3	TGTGCCAGCAGCCAGATCATCTCGGTGGGGGCATCTAGCACAGATACGCAGTATTTT	CASSQIISVGASSTDTQYF
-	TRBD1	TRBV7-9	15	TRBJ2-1	TGTGCCAGCAGCTTAGAAGGACAGGGATACAATGAGCAGTTCTTC	CASSLEGQGYNEQFF
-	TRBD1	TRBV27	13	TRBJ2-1	TGTGCCAGCTTTAGACAGGGGCGCAATGAGCAGTTCTTC	CASFRQGRNEQFF
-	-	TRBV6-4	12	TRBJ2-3	TGTGCCAGCAGTGAAGGCACAGATACGCAGTATTTT	CASSEGTDTQYF
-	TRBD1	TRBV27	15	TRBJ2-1	TGTGCCAGCAGTTTAGTCAGGGGGCCCTACAATGAGCAGTTCTTC	CASSLVRGPYNEQFF
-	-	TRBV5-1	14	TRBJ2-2	TGCGCCAGCAAGGTCGGGACGGCGAGGGGGGAGCTGTTTTTT	CASKVGTARGELFF
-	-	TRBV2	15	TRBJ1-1	TGTGCCAGCAGTGAAAGGGGGGCACAGAACACTGAAGCTTTCTTT	CASSERGAQNTEAFF
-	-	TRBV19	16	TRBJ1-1	TGTGCCAGTATGCTGGCGGGGGGCAGTATGAACACTGAAGCTTTCTTT	CASMLAGGSMNTEAFF
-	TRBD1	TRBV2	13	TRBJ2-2	TGTGCCAGCACCCGGGACAGGGGAGGGGAGCTGTTTTTT	CASTRDRGGELFF
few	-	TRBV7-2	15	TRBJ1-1	TGTGCCAGCAGCCCAAAGTTGGGGTGGGACACTGAAGCTTTCTTT	CASSPKLGWDTEAFF
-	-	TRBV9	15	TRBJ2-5	TGTGCCAGCAGCGTAGGAGACGGGACCCAAGAGACCCAGTACTTC	CASSVGDGTQETQYF
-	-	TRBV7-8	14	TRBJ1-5	TGTGCCAGCAGCTTCCTAGGCTCGAATCAGCCCCAGCATTTT	CASSFLGSNQPQHF
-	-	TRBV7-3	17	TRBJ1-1	TGTGCCAGCAGCTTAGGCCCCGGCGGGGGAGGGAACACTGAAGCTTTCTTT	CASSLGPGGGGNTEAFF
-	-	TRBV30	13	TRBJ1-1	TGTGCCTGGAGGGAGACAGGAAACACTGAAGCTTTCTTT	CAWRETGNTEAFF
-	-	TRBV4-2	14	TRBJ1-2	TGTGCCAGCAGCCAACTGGGCAGAGGGTATGGCTACACCTTC	CASSQLGRGYGYTF